Following are 17 T cell receptor beta chains from one sample sequenced in a study of T cells after yellow fever vaccination (dated by TCRdb to between 2018 and 2021). The method behind the library was 5' RACE. Sequenced using an Illumina HiSeq 2500. TCRdb's own reprocessing of the public reads used fastp at Q25 and MiXCR and kept productive beta chains. Merged by CDR3 protein, the rows form single entries marked with the most common genes and DNA. This sample gives tens of thousands of distinct CDR3 sequences in total; about 6.6% of them show up just once. Under 45% of the sample belongs to the ten largest clones. Interpreted using the paper, the treatment or condition label stands for: live attenuated yellow fever vaccine strain. The starting material was CD8+ T cells sorted from PBMCs, obtained 5 days after the first yellow fever vaccination. These TCRs come from a man between 18 and 35 years old who received the YFV17D yellow fever vaccine.

As DNA, the CDR3 is TGTGCCAGCAGCCCCAAATCGGTTTCTCGCACAGATACGCAGTATTTT. This encodes CASSPKSVSRTDTQYF. The chain is built from TRBV4-2 and TRBJ2-3; no clear D gene. The germline V and J ends were trimmed by 4 bases and 1 base, with 15 bases remaining between them. The CDR3 runs 16 residues. Germline-derived CDR1 and CDR2 are LGHNA and YNFKEQ.

J is TRBJ2-2 and V is TRBV5-4; D is undetermined. Trimming cost V 3 bases and J 7 bases, with 10 bases left between them. This CDR3 spans 13 amino acids. CDR1 and CDR2 (germline): SGHNT, YYREEE (reference sequence). CDR3 DNA sequence: TGTGCCAGCAGCTCGCCCATTGTCGGGGAGCTGTTTTTT. It encodes CASSSPIVGELFF.

This clonotype has at least ten counts. V gene TRBV4-1 combines with J gene TRBJ2-2; D might be TRBD1 or TRBD2, each matching 5 bases. V was trimmed by 0 bases and J by 6 bases, leaving 11 bases between them. The CDR3 has 15 residues. Germline V gives CDR1 MGHRA, CDR2 YSYEKL. The CDR3 DNA is TGCGCCAGCAGCCAAGATATGGGGGTTGCCGGGGAGCTGTTTTTT. Its translation: CASSQDMGVAGELFF.

This clonotype came up a few times. The chain joins TRBV12-3 or TRBV12-4 to TRBJ2-1; 7 bases are shared with TRBD2. Trimming took 1 base from V and 8 from J; bases not matched to a gene: 5. The CDR3 consists of 14 residues. The CDR3 is CASSLGGGDDEQFF. DNA for the CDR3: TGTGCCAGCAGTTTAGGCGGGGGTGATGATGAGCAGTTCTTC.

J is TRBJ2-2 and V is TRBV27; D unresolved. Trimming cost V 8 bases and J 3 bases, with 7 bases left between them. The germline gives CDR1 MNHEY, CDR2 SMNVEV (reference sequence). CDR3 length equals 12 residues. CDR3 loop: CASGLDTGELFF. Here the CDR3 DNA reads TGTGCCAGCGGCTTAGACACCGGGGAGCTGTTTTTT.

The sample holds many counts of this clonotype. The rearrangement joins TRBV28 to TRBJ2-3; D might be TRBD1 (5 bases). V lost 5 bases to trimming and J lost 2 bases, with 17 bases between them. The CDR3 totals 16 residues. The germline V gene has CDR1 MDHEN and CDR2 SYDVKM. CDR3 nucleotides: TGTGCCAGCAGTCCCGTACGGGCGACAGACACAGATACGCAGTATTTT. Protein product: CASSPVRATDTDTQYF.

This clonotype was detected many times. The V call is TRBV4-1, the J call TRBJ2-3, with TRBD2 matching 11 bases. Trimming removed 4 bases from V and 6 bases from J; junction bases left unmatched: 6. Germline CDR1 is MGHRA and CDR2 is YSYEKL. The CDR3 has 15 amino acids. CDR3 amino acids: CASSRGTSGGDTQYF. CDR3 bases: TGCGCCAGCAGCCGCGGGACTAGCGGTGGGGATACGCAGTATTTT.

This clonotype was detected only a few times. The rearrangement joins TRBV7-3 to TRBJ2-5; 8 nucleotides line up with TRBD2. Germline CDR1 reads SGHTA; CDR2 reads FQGTGA. The CDR3 loop spans 14 amino acids. The junction had 7 bases not matched to a gene; V was cut back by 5 bases and J by 5 bases. The CDR3 sequence: CASSPGGPLETQYF. The CDR3 nucleotides read TGTGCCAGCAGCCCGGGGGGGCCCTTGGAGACCCAGTACTTC. Full variable domain (missing parts from reference TRBV7-3 and TRBJ2-5): GAGVSQTPSNKVTEKGKYVELRCDPISGHTALYWYRQSLGQGPEFLIYFQGTGAADDSGLPNDRFFAVRPEGSVSTLKIQRTERGDSAVYLCASSPGGPLETQYFGPGTRLLVL.

A word on this clonotype: Being one base from a much bigger clone, this may be a read error. The J gene is TRBJ2-3, the V gene TRBV6-1; possibly TRBD1 for D (5 bases). V lost 6 bases to trimming and J lost 0 bases, with 16 bases between them. This CDR3 comprises 16 residues. Germline CDR1 reads MNHNS; CDR2 reads SASEGT. The CDR3 nucleotides are TGTGCCAGCAGCGACCGACAGACATATAGCACAGATACGCAGTATTTT. It codes for CASSDRQTYSTDTQYF.

This clonotype was detected ten times or more. The rearrangement uses TRBV4-1 and TRBJ2-7; 8 nucleotides agree with TRBD2. The V and J ends lost 4 bases and 3 bases, in that order; junction bases with no gene match: 5. CDR3 length: 14 residues. Germline lookup yields CDR1 MGHRA and CDR2 YSYEKL. The CDR3 protein is CASSPGTSGYEQYF. In nucleotides, the CDR3 is TGCGCCAGCAGCCCCGGGACTAGTGGCTACGAGCAGTACTTC.

The chain uses TRBV20-1 and TRBJ2-1, with 7 nucleotides matching TRBD1. Germline loops: CDR1 DFQATT, CDR2 SNEGSKA (reference sequence). The CDR3 consists of 13 residues. J lost 5 bases, V lost 7 bases, and 8 bases had no gene match. The CDR3 coding sequence is TGCAGTGTCAAGGACAGGCGAAACAATGAGCAGTTCTTC. It specifies CSVKDRRNNEQFF.

This clonotype has just a few counts. The V and J genes are TRBV11-2 and TRBJ1-1; no firm D call. Germline V gives CDR1 SGHAT, CDR2 FQNNGV. V was clipped by 4 bases and J by 6 bases, with 12 bases between them. There are 13 residues in the CDR3. This CDR3 reads CASSSVFTPEAFF. In nucleotides, the CDR3 is TGTGCCAGCAGCTCGGTCTTTACCCCTGAAGCTTTCTTT.

The chain joins TRBV4-1 to TRBJ1-2; no definite D call. V lost 1 base, J lost 3 bases, and 12 bases lay in between. From germline, CDR1 is MGHRA and CDR2 YSYEKL. The CDR3 is made up of 15 amino acids. CDR3 residues: CASSQGMQGYYGYTF. The CDR3 DNA sequence: TGCGCCAGCAGCCAAGGAATGCAAGGCTACTATGGCTACACCTTC.

There are a few counts of this clonotype. The genes are TRBV30 and TRBJ1-2; 8 bases match TRBD1. The junction had 14 bases not matched to a gene; V was cut back by 6 bases and J by 8 bases. CDR1 is GTSNPN and CDR2 is SVGIG in the germline V gene (reference sequence). This CDR3 contains 14 residues. The chain's CDR3 is CACPWDRRRRGYTF. In DNA form, the CDR3 reads TGTGCCTGCCCGTGGGACAGGCGTCGCCGGGGCTACACCTTC.

The V call is TRBV11-2, the J call TRBJ2-5; TRBD2 might be the D (7 bases). Germline loops: CDR1 SGHAT, CDR2 FQNNGV. With 5 bases removed from V and 2 bases from J, the gap between germline ends came to 18 bases. The length of the CDR3 is 16 residues. This CDR3 reads CASSPSRGASQETQYF. In nucleotides, the CDR3 is TGTGCCAGCAGCCCAAGCCGGGGGGCCTCTCAAGAGACCCAGTACTTC.

This clonotype was counted at least ten times. V and J are TRBV5-1 and TRBJ2-3; D possibly corresponds to TRBD1 (6 bases). V was trimmed by 1 base and J by 9 bases, leaving 9 bases between them. This CDR3 region has 12 residues. Germline V lookup: CDR1 SGHRS, CDR2 YFSETQ. CDR3 DNA sequence: TGCGCCAGCAGCTTGAGAAGGGGGACGCAGTATTTT. This codes for CASSLRRGTQYF.

The CDR3 DNA sequence: TGTGCCAGCAGCTTAGTGTCGGGACGGGACGAGCCCCAGCATTTT. It yields the protein CASSLVSGRDEPQHF. This rearrangement joins TRBV5-5 to TRBJ1-5, with D possibly TRBD1 on 5 matching bases. Germline assignment: CDR1 SGHKS and CDR2 YYEKEE (reference sequence). The CDR3 runs to 15 residues. The V end lost 2 bases, the J end lost 8 bases, and 17 bases lay between the germline ends.